These 3 T cell receptor beta chains were sequenced from one sample in a study of CD8+ T cells in alopecia areata. Sequencing relied on a cDNA template that was reverse transcribed from extracted RNA. Generated by immunoSEQ multiplex PCR, the TCRdb table keeps only in-frame clones and is missing some. Among around 190,000 clones listed, more than 50% were seen once. Sample: CD8+ T cells sorted from blood. Receptor source: a human donor in good health.

This sequence joins TRBV27 and TRBJ1-2; 12 bases map to TRBD1. Germline V gene sequence: CDR1 MNHEY, CDR2 SMNVEV (reference sequence). The ends lost 3 bases at V and 8 bases at J; junction bases unmatched: 10. The CDR3 is made up of 16 amino acids. The CDR3 protein is CASSFRPGQGAWGYTF. CDR3 coding DNA: TGTGCCAGCAGTTTTCGCCCGGGACAGGGGGCGTGGGGCTACACCTTC.

This clone occurred a few times. The CDR3 spells CASSFGYPEQFF. In nucleotides, the CDR3 is TGTGCCAGCAGCTTCGGCTATCCGGAGCAGTTCTTC. This chain uses TRBV7-2 with TRBJ2-1; D gene ambiguous. The V gene lost 3 bases and the J gene lost 10 bases, with 10 bases spanning the gap. The CDR3 spans 12 residues. The germline V gene encodes CDR1 SGHTA and CDR2 FQGNSA.

The chain recombines TRBV5-6 with TRBJ2-5; D is undetermined. Trimming took off 1 base at V and 4 bases at J, with 8 bases between the two ends. The CDR3 extends over 13 amino acids. Germline V gene data show CDR1 as SGHDT and CDR2 as YYEEEE. CDR3 bases: TGTGCCAGCAGCTTGTTCCTGATAGAGACCCAGTACTTC. It is translated as CASSLFLIETQYF.